The 25 T cell receptor beta chains in this list originate from one sample, sequenced in a study of T cell repertoires in cytomegalovirus infection. Each CDR3 protein gets one entry after TCRdb re-called the reads with MiXCR. The repertoire consists of a few hundred thousand distinct CDR3 sequences, with roughly 42% occurring once and the leading ten covering about 48%. Antigens for these TCRs are unknown. The source was cultured PBMCs, collected from culture after CMV antigen stimulation. The receptors derive from a human donor in good health (CMV status not recorded). Some clones in this sample may be carry-over from other donors' samples.

For the CDR3, the DNA is TGTGCCAGCAGCCAAGACCCGACAGGGCTCCACGAGCAGTACTTC. This gives the protein CASSQDPTGLHEQYF. The chain is built from TRBV14 and TRBJ2-7, with 7 positions matching TRBD1. This CDR3 region has 15 residues. CDR1 is SGHDN, CDR2 FVKESK, per germline. V shed 0 bases and J 5 bases; nucleotides not matched to a gene: 7.

The V gene is TRBV10-3, the J gene TRBJ2-1, with D possibly called TRBD1 or TRBD2 (6 bases each). The germline V gene encodes CDR1 ENHRY and CDR2 SYGVKD. V shed 7 bases and J shed 0 bases, with 13 bases lying between them. The length of the CDR3 is 15 residues. Here the CDR3 DNA reads TGTGCCATCAAGGAGGGGGAGCGCTCCTACAATGAGCAGTTCTTC. Translating it yields CAIKEGERSYNEQFF.

This clonotype has ten or more counts. CDR3: CASSPWAGNSNQPQHF. The CDR3 DNA is TGTGCCAGCAGCCCATGGGCAGGGAATAGCAATCAGCCCCAGCATTTT. The chain couples TRBV7-2 to TRBJ1-5; a weak D match, TRBD1 (5 bases). The CDR3 length is 16 residues. V lost 5 bases and J 0 bases, leaving 14 bases between the germline ends. The germline CDR1 and CDR2 sequences are SGHTA and FQGNSA. Based on the CDR3 plus reference TRBV7-2 and TRBJ1-5, the full variable domain is GAGVSQSPSNKVTEKGKDVELRCDPISGHTALYWYRQSLGQGLEFLIYFQGNSAPDKSGLPSDRFSAERTGGSVSTLTIQRTQQEDSAVYLCASSPWAGNSNQPQHFGDGTRLSIL.

This chain uses TRBV4-1 with TRBJ1-5, with 8 bases aligning to TRBD1. Losses at the gene ends were 0 bases for V and 7 bases for J; bases not matched to a gene: 5. CDR3 length: 15 amino acids. The V gene's germline CDR1 is MGHRA and CDR2 YSYEKL. The CDR3 nucleotides read TGCGCCAGCAGCCAAGAAGGCAGGGGGCTCCAGCCCCAGCATTTT. This gives the protein CASSQEGRGLQPQHF.

Here the CDR3 DNA reads TGTGCCACCGGGGAATTTGGAGCTTCAAGCTCCTACAATGAGCAGTTCTTC. The encoded protein is CATGEFGASSSYNEQFF. V usage is TRBV12-3 or TRBV12-4 and J usage is TRBJ2-1; D is perhaps TRBD2 (5 bases). V was trimmed by 10 bases and J by 0 bases, leaving 22 bases between them. This CDR3 is 17 amino acids long.

This clonotype was counted a single time. The chain recombines TRBV7-9 with TRBJ2-1, with 10 bases fitting TRBD2. CDR3 size: 16 residues. V trimming: 2 bases; J trimming: 6 bases; junction bases outside the gene matches: 7. CDR1 and CDR2 (germline): SEHNR, FQNEAQ (reference sequence). For the CDR3, the DNA is TGTGCCAGCAGCTTATCGCTAGCGGGAGTCGTCAATGAGCAGTTCTTC. This encodes CASSLSLAGVVNEQFF.

The genes are TRBV19 and TRBJ2-3; D perhaps matches TRBD2 (5 bases). The CDR3 is 14 residues long. Germline CDR1 reads LNHDA; CDR2 reads SQIVND (reference sequence). The V end was cut by 3 bases, the J end by 2 bases, with 9 bases between. Here the CDR3 DNA reads TGTGCCAGTAGTATTAGGCGGGTCACAGATACGCAGTATTTT. It specifies CASSIRRVTDTQYF.

The chain employs TRBV7-2 and TRBJ2-7; D ambiguous. The CDR3 is made up of 14 amino acids. The germline gives CDR1 SGHTA, CDR2 FQGNSA. The V end lost 1 base, the J end lost 2 bases, and 9 bases lay between the germline ends. This CDR3 is CASSLGHSTYEQYF. As DNA, the CDR3 is TGTGCCAGCAGCTTAGGTCACAGCACCTACGAGCAGTACTTC.

The V gene is TRBV6-4, the J gene TRBJ2-6; D is uncertain. With 3 bases removed from V and 3 bases from J, the gap between germline ends came to 0 bases. Germline V gene sequence: CDR1 MRHNA, CDR2 SNTAGT. The CDR3 is 12 residues long. The CDR3 loop reads CASSDGANVLTF. The CDR3 DNA follows: TGTGCCAGCAGTGATGGGGCCAACGTCCTGACTTTC.

The table lists this clonotype with a few counts. This rearrangement joins TRBV7-6 to TRBJ1-1, with D possibly matching TRBD1 (5 bases). V was cut by 10 bases and J by 2 bases, with 14 bases left in between. The CDR3 has 13 amino acids. Germline CDR1 reads SGHVS; CDR2 reads FNYEAQ. The CDR3 coding sequence is TGTGCCACCAGGGCCGGGCTAAACACTGAAGCTTTCTTT. Protein sequence: CATRAGLNTEAFF.

V usage is TRBV6-1 and J usage is TRBJ1-2, with D possibly TRBD1 on 5 matching bases. Germline CDR1 is MNHNS and CDR2 is SASEGT. V gave up 6 bases and J gave up 4 bases, with 12 bases separating them. The CDR3 length is 13 residues. The DNA for the CDR3 is TGTGCCAGCAGGCAGGGTCTTGGCTATGGCTACACCTTC. Its protein is CASRQGLGYGYTF.

V and J are TRBV27 and TRBJ1-6; 7 bases are a match to TRBD1. J gave up 9 bases and V 6 bases, and 8 bases lay outside the gene matches. Germline assignment: CDR1 MNHEY and CDR2 SMNVEV (reference sequence). The CDR3 covers 14 residues. The CDR3 DNA sequence: TGTGCCAGCAGCATACAGGGGTTGAGTTCACCCCTCCACTTT. It encodes CASSIQGLSSPLHF.

The chain has TRBV7-6 and TRBJ1-6; 7 bases are shared with TRBD1. There are 17 residues in the CDR3. V lost 4 bases and J lost 8; bases outside the gene matches: 14. Germline V gene data show CDR1 as SGHVS and CDR2 as FNYEAQ. The CDR3 bases are TGTGCCAGCAGCTCTACGACAGGGAGAGTACGGGATTCACCCCTCCACTTT. It encodes CASSSTTGRVRDSPLHF.

The CDR3 protein is CASSTASRGTGFDEQYF. CDR3 nucleotide sequence: TGTGCCAGTAGTACCGCATCAAGGGGGACAGGGTTTGACGAGCAGTACTTC. The chain combines TRBV19 with TRBJ2-7, with TRBD1 matching 9 bases. The CDR3 consists of 17 residues. The V gene end was trimmed by 4 bases and the J gene end by 5 bases; junction bases not matched to a gene: 15. CDR1 LNHDA and CDR2 SQIVND come from the germline V gene (reference sequence).

This chain connects TRBV7-2 to TRBJ2-1, with 7 nucleotides matching TRBD2. The CDR3 sequence is 15 residues long. The germline CDR1 and CDR2 sequences are SGHTA and FQGNSA. V shed 5 bases, J shed 6 bases, and the junction held 10 bases outside the gene matches. The CDR3 DNA reads as TGTGCCAGCAGCCACTTTGTGGGGGGGGTCAATGAGCAGTTCTTC. As protein: CASSHFVGGVNEQFF.

This clonotype was detected only a few times. In DNA, the CDR3 is TGTGCCAGCAGTACCCGGGACAACACAGATACGCAGTATTTT. Encoded protein: CASSTRDNTDTQYF. J is TRBJ2-3 and V is TRBV6-6; D might be TRBD1 (6 bases). V dropped 5 bases and J dropped 2 bases, with 11 bases sitting between them. This CDR3 comprises 14 residues. Germline loops: CDR1 MNHNY, CDR2 SVGAGI (reference sequence).

This chain joins TRBV6-2 or TRBV6-3 and TRBJ1-5; D gene uncertain. CDR3 length equals 12 residues. The germline gives CDR1 MNHEY, CDR2 SVGEGT. Trimming removed 1 base at V and 13 bases at J, with 11 bases between. The CDR3, as DNA: TGTGCCAGCAGTTACTTCCACGACTATCAGCATTTT. This codes for CASSYFHDYQHF.

CDR3 loop: CASSQGPRGNEAFF. CDR3 in DNA: TGCGCCAGCAGCCAGGGGCCGAGGGGAAATGAAGCTTTCTTT. The V call is TRBV4-1, the J call TRBJ1-1; perhaps TRBD1 as D (5 bases). The CDR3 length is 14 residues. Per germline, CDR1 MGHRA and CDR2 YSYEKL. The V end was cut by 3 bases, the J end by 7 bases, with 15 bases between.

A few counts support this clonotype. The chain links TRBV10-3 to TRBJ2-2; D is undetermined. There are 15 residues in the CDR3. Germline CDR1 ENHRY, CDR2 SYGVKD. Trimming pared 10 bases from V and 0 bases from J, leaving 15 bases between. In DNA, the CDR3 is TGTGCCACAGATGACCAAAAGACGAACACCGGGGAGCTGTTTTTT. This gives the protein CATDDQKTNTGELFF.

This clonotype was seen a handful of times. The junction and the germline gene differ at one end; a read error may be behind it. The rearrangement uses TRBV7-2 and TRBJ2-1; 9 nucleotides match TRBD1. Germline-derived CDR1 and CDR2 are SGHTA and FQGNSA. The CDR3 consists of 13 residues. CDR3 protein: CASSSGQGRVGVF. The CDR3 DNA reads TGTGCCAGCAGCTCCGGACAGGGGAGGGTCGGAGTCTTC.

DNA of the CDR3: TGTGCCATCAGGCTGACAGAAGCTAACTATGGCTACACCTTC. Translating it yields CAIRLTEANYGYTF. V gene TRBV10-3 combines with J gene TRBJ1-2; a weak D match, TRBD1 (5 bases). The CDR3 is made up of 14 amino acids. Trimming pared 6 bases from V and 0 bases from J, leaving 11 bases between. Germline V lookup: CDR1 ENHRY, CDR2 SYGVKD.

Notes on this clonotype: One junction end does not reproduce the germline sequence, and a read error may be involved. This sequence joins TRBV20-1 and TRBJ2-7; D not certain. This CDR3 is built from 14 residues. Germline V gives CDR1 DFQATT, CDR2 SNEGSKA (reference sequence). The CDR3 DNA reads as TGCAGTGCTCGAGACCCTAACAGAAACTACGAGCAGTACTTC. Translating gives CSARDPNRNYEQYF.

There are many counts of this clonotype. The rearrangement uses TRBV7-9 and TRBJ1-2; TRBD1 matches at 9 bases. The V and J ends lost 2 bases and 9 bases, in that order; junction bases with no gene match: 4. The germline CDR1 and CDR2 sequences are SEHNR and FQNEAQ (reference sequence). The CDR3 loop spans 13 amino acids. CDR3: CASSLTTGGRYTF. CDR3 coding DNA: TGTGCCAGCAGCTTAACCACAGGGGGCCGCTACACCTTC.

This clonotype was counted a single time. The genes are TRBV10-3 and TRBJ1-5; maybe TRBD1 (5 bases). Trimming removed 2 bases from V and 2 bases from J, with 13 bases in between. Per germline, CDR1 ENHRY and CDR2 SYGVKD. There are 16 residues in the CDR3. The CDR3 sequence: CAISEDRGGGNQPQHF. In DNA, the CDR3 is TGTGCCATCAGTGAGGATCGGGGGGGGGGCAATCAGCCCCAGCATTTT.

This clonotype has just a few counts. J is TRBJ2-5 and V is TRBV12-3 or TRBV12-4; 9 bases are a match to TRBD1. Unmatched junction bases numbered 6, after V lost 3 bases and J lost 4 bases. This CDR3 contains 15 residues. CDR3 coding DNA: TGTGCCAGCAGTTTCACAGGGGGCTTTGGAGAGACCCAGTACTTC. Translated, it gives CASSFTGGFGETQYF.